This is a list of T cell receptor beta chains from one sample in a study of blood T cell repertoires in COVID-19. Data came from immunoSEQ multiplex PCR; TCRdb stores just in-frame clones and leaves some out. This table holds around 250,000 clones, approximately 82% found once. Source material: peripheral blood. The receptors come from a woman under 30 with acute or convalescent COVID-19. The CDR3 runs from the conserved cysteine through the conserved F or W. A D gene is named only where the DNA matches it firmly. Some rows mark clone size as missing; the rest say once, few, many or name a class of expanded clone.

j_gene,v_gene,d_gene,abundance,CDR3nt,CDR3aa
TRBJ1-1,TRBV19,.,.,TGTGCCAGTGCAATCGGGATTTCTTCGAACACTGAAGCTTTCTTT,CASAIGISSNTEAFF
TRBJ2-7,TRBV15,.,.,TGTGCCACCAGCAGATTAATCGGAGCGGACGAGCAGTACTTC,CATSRLIGADEQYF
TRBJ2-5,TRBV5-1,TRBD2,.,TGCGCCAGCAGCTTCCGGACTAGCGGGCGTGGTGAGACCCAGTACTTC,CASSFRTSGRGETQYF
TRBJ2-7,TRBV9,.,.,TGTGCCAGCAGCGCGTCGGATGTGCGGGGCTACGAGCAGTACTTC,CASSASDVRGYEQYF
TRBJ2-3,TRBV5-1,.,.,TGCGCCAGCAGCTCCCAAACTAGCATGGGGACAGATACGCAGTATTTT,CASSSQTSMGTDTQYF
TRBJ2-4,TRBV19,TRBD1,.,TGTGCCAGTAGTACACGGGACAGGGCCCCCCAGAGGGACATTCAGTACTTC,CASSTRDRAPQRDIQYF
TRBJ2-7,TRBV5-1,TRBD1,.,TGCGCCAGCAGCTGGGACAGTCCCATCTACGAGCAGTACTTC,CASSWDSPIYEQYF
TRBJ2-5,TRBV15,.,many,TGTGCCACCAGCAGTCTTTCCAATAGATACCAAGAGACCCAGTACTTC,CATSSLSNRYQETQYF
TRBJ1-4,TRBV11-2,TRBD1,.,TGTGCCAGCAGCTTAGCCCCCAAACAGGGGCATAGGGAAAAACTGTTTTTT,CASSLAPKQGHREKLFF
TRBJ1-5,TRBV30,.,.,TGTGCCTGGAGTATGGGGGCGGCTCAGCCCCAGCATTTT,CAWSMGAAQPQHF
TRBJ1-1,TRBV3-1/TRBV3-2,TRBD1,.,TGTGCCAGTTTGGGGCAGGGGGCTGGTGAAGCTTTCTTT,CASLGQGAGEAFF
TRBJ2-7,TRBV5-1,.,.,TGCGCCAGCAGCTTGGTCGACAGGACGGTCAACGAGCAGTACTTC,CASSLVDRTVNEQYF
TRBJ1-1,TRBV6-5,.,.,TGTGCCAGCAGTTACGGACGAGCGGCCAACACTGAAGCTTTCTTT,CASSYGRAANTEAFF
TRBJ2-4,TRBV24-1,.,.,TGTGCCACCAGTGCAGGCGGGAAAGAGGGTAGAGCCAAAAACATTCAGTACTTC,CATSAGGKEGRAKNIQYF
TRBJ1-2,TRBV19,TRBD1,.,TGTGCCAGTAGTAGGGACAGGAGCGACTATGGCTACACCTTC,CASSRDRSDYGYTF
TRBJ2-7,TRBV7-2,TRBD1,.,TGTGCCAGCAGCACACGACAGGGGAAAATCGACGAGCAGTACTTC,CASSTRQGKIDEQYF
TRBJ2-1,TRBV25-1,TRBD2,.,TGTGCCAGCAGTGAGGCTAGCGGGTACAATGAGCAGTTCTTC,CASSEASGYNEQFF
TRBJ1-1,TRBV10-3,TRBD1,.,TGTGCCATCAGTGAGTCCTCTGGGACAGGGAACACTGAAGCTTTCTTT,CAISESSGTGNTEAFF
TRBJ1-2,TRBV15,.,.,TGTGCCACCAGCAGGGCGGGGGGTTATAACTATGGCTACACCTTC,CATSRAGGYNYGYTF
TRBJ2-5,TRBV6-2/TRBV6-3,TRBD1,once,TGTGCCAGCATCCCAGGACAGGGACGAGAGACCCAGTACTTC,CASIPGQGRETQYF
TRBJ2-1,TRBV7-2,.,.,TGTGCCAGCAGCCAGGGGTTTAATGAGCAGTTCTTC,CASSQGFNEQFF
TRBJ2-7,TRBV28,TRBD2,.,TGTGCCAGCAGTTCTGAGTGGTCCCTCGGGGGGATGTACGAGCAGTACTTC,CASSSEWSLGGMYEQYF
TRBJ1-2,TRBV7-9,.,once,TGTGCCAGCACGCAGTGGGCAGGGGCTAACTATGGCTACACCTTC,CASTQWAGANYGYTF
TRBJ1-4,TRBV7-9,.,.,TGTGCCAGCAGCTTGTCAGGTTCTGTAGGTGAAAAACTGTTTTTT,CASSLSGSVGEKLFF
TRBJ2-1,TRBV28,.,.,TGTGCCAGCAGTCTGGCCGGGGTGGCCACTAACTACAATGAGCAGTTCTTC,CASSLAGVATNYNEQFF
TRBJ2-7,TRBV7-6,TRBD2,.,TGTGCCAGCAGCTTAGCTAGCGGGAGCCCCTACGAGCAGTACTTC,CASSLASGSPYEQYF
TRBJ2-3,TRBV11-3,.,.,TGTGCCAGCAGCTTATGCCTTCGGGGTTCAACAGATACGCAGTATTTT,CASSLCLRGSTDTQYF
TRBJ2-1,TRBV9,TRBD2,.,TGTGCCAGCAGCGTAGCCCCCGGGACTAGCAATGAGCAGTTCTTC,CASSVAPGTSNEQFF
TRBJ1-1,TRBV30,.,.,TGTGCCTGGAAAAGATCAGGGGCGAACACTGAAGCTTTCTTT,CAWKRSGANTEAFF
TRBJ2-7,TRBV6-5,TRBD1,.,TGTGCCAGCAGTTATTGGGACAGGGGCGGCTACGAGCAGTACTTC,CASSYWDRGGYEQYF
TRBJ1-5,TRBV19,TRBD1,few,TGTGCCAGTAGCCGGACAGGGGGCAATCAGCCCCAGCATTTT,CASSRTGGNQPQHF
TRBJ2-1,TRBV15,TRBD2,.,TGTGCCACCAGCAGCCGGGGGGATGAGCAGTTCTTC,CATSSRGDEQFF
TRBJ2-5,TRBV14,.,.,TGTGCCAGCAGCCCGACACCCCCACTAGCCAGCCAAGAGACCCAGTACTTC,CASSPTPPLASQETQYF
TRBJ1-1,TRBV6-5,.,.,TGTGCCAGCAGTTACTCGGCAGGTCTAAACACTGAAGCTTTCTTT,CASSYSAGLNTEAFF
TRBJ2-7,TRBV4-3,.,.,TGCGCCAGCAGCCAAGAAAGGTCCCGGGCCTACGAGCAGTACTTC,CASSQERSRAYEQYF
TRBJ2-7,TRBV4-3,TRBD2,.,TGCGCCAGCAGCCAACTTATATTCGGCCAGAGCGGGAGCTACGAGCAGTACTTC,CASSQLIFGQSGSYEQYF
TRBJ2-7,TRBV28,.,few,TGTGCCAGCAGTTTCCAGGGAATGGTCTTTGGGGAGCAGTACTTC,CASSFQGMVFGEQYF
TRBJ1-1,TRBV5-1,.,.,TGCGCCAGCAGCCTCGGTTGGTCCACTGAAGCTTTCTTT,CASSLGWSTEAFF
TRBJ2-7,TRBV29-1,.,.,TGCAGCGTTGAATCTAGTGCCGACGAGCAGTACTTC,CSVESSADEQYF
TRBJ2-5,TRBV6-2/TRBV6-3,.,.,TGTGCCAGCAGTTACGGCGGGGGCGAAGAGACCCAGTACTTC,CASSYGGGEETQYF